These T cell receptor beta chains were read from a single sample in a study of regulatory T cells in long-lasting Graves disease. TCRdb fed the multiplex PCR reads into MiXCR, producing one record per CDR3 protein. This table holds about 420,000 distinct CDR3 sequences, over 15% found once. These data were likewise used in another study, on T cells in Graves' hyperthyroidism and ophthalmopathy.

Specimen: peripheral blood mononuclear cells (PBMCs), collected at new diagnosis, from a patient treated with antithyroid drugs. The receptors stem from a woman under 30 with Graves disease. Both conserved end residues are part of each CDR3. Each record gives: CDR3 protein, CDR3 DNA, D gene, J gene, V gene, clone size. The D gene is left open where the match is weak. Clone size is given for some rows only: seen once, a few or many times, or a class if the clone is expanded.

CDR3 protein: CSVLSRSSYNEQFF; CDR3 DNA: TGCAGCGTCCTTAGCAGGAGCTCCTACAATGAGCAGTTCTTC; D gene: .; J gene: TRBJ2-1; V gene: TRBV29-1; clone size: many
CDR3 protein: CASSFWREVYEQYF; CDR3 DNA: TGTGCCAGCAGTTTCTGGCGGGAGGTCTACGAGCAGTACTTC; D gene: TRBD2; J gene: TRBJ2-7; V gene: TRBV28; clone size: many
CDR3 protein: CASSARQGRDTEAFF; CDR3 DNA: TGTGCCAGCAGCGCCCGACAGGGTCGCGACACTGAAGCTTTCTTT; D gene: TRBD1; J gene: TRBJ1-1; V gene: TRBV9; clone size: few
CDR3 protein: CASSQQAGTNTGELFF; CDR3 DNA: TGTGCCAGCAGCCAACAAGCGGGAACGAACACCGGGGAGCTGTTTTTT; D gene: TRBD2; J gene: TRBJ2-2; V gene: TRBV4-2; clone size: few
CDR3 protein: CASGRWAGGDNEQFF; CDR3 DNA: TGTGCCAGTGGTCGGTGGGCGGGAGGGGACAATGAGCAGTTCTTC; D gene: TRBD2; J gene: TRBJ2-1; V gene: TRBV19; clone size: few
CDR3 protein: CSVAAIDTQYF; CDR3 DNA: TGCAGCGTTGCGGCAATAGATACGCAGTATTTT; D gene: .; J gene: TRBJ2-3; V gene: TRBV29-1; clone size: many
CDR3 protein: CAREITAHEQFF; CDR3 DNA: TGTGCCAGGGAGATCACGGCCCATGAGCAGTTCTTC; D gene: .; J gene: TRBJ2-1; V gene: TRBV6-2/TRBV6-3; clone size: .
CDR3 protein: CASPIERTRDDIF; CDR3 DNA: TGTGCCAGCCCAATCGAAAGAACCCGGGACGATATATTT; D gene: .; J gene: TRBJ1-1; V gene: TRBV18; clone size: .
CDR3 protein: CASSFRGGVQSTGELFF; CDR3 DNA: TGTGCCAGCAGTTTCCGAGGGGGGGTACAGAGCACCGGGGAGCTGTTTTTT; D gene: .; J gene: TRBJ2-2; V gene: TRBV6-2/TRBV6-3; clone size: few
CDR3 protein: CASSWDRNYEQYF; CDR3 DNA: TGTGCCAGCAGTTGGGACAGAAACTACGAGCAGTACTTC; D gene: TRBD1; J gene: TRBJ2-7; V gene: TRBV28; clone size: many
CDR3 protein: CASSLWRDEQFF; CDR3 DNA: TGTGCCAGCAGTTTGTGGCGTGATGAGCAGTTCTTC; D gene: .; J gene: TRBJ2-1; V gene: TRBV28; clone size: many
CDR3 protein: CASTSFRGIKYTGELFF; CDR3 DNA: TGTGCCAGCACCTCCTTCCGGGGGATTAAATACACCGGGGAGCTGTTTTTT; D gene: .; J gene: TRBJ2-2; V gene: TRBV11-3; clone size: .
CDR3 protein: CSANGHSYNEQFF; CDR3 DNA: TGCAGTGCTAACGGGCATTCCTACAATGAGCAGTTCTTC; D gene: .; J gene: TRBJ2-1; V gene: TRBV20-1; clone size: once
CDR3 protein: CASSPRTGTSGSYTGELFF; CDR3 DNA: TGTGCCAGCAGCCCACGCACCGGGACTAGCGGGTCCTACACCGGGGAGCTGTTTTTT; D gene: TRBD2; J gene: TRBJ2-2; V gene: TRBV9; clone size: .
CDR3 protein: CASSPWTSGLDNEQFF; CDR3 DNA: TGTGCCAGCAGCCCTTGGACTAGCGGTCTTGACAATGAGCAGTTCTTC; D gene: TRBD2; J gene: TRBJ2-1; V gene: TRBV3-1; clone size: .
CDR3 protein: CASSSTSYEQYF; CDR3 DNA: TGTGCCAGCAGTTCAACCAGCTACGAGCAGTACTTC; D gene: .; J gene: TRBJ2-7; V gene: TRBV28; clone size: many
CDR3 protein: CASSLIRGPYEQYF; CDR3 DNA: TGTGCCAGCAGCTTGATAAGGGGGCCCTACGAGCAGTACTTC; D gene: TRBD1; J gene: TRBJ2-7; V gene: TRBV5-6; clone size: .
CDR3 protein: CSARDLTGGSYGYTF; CDR3 DNA: TGCAGTGCTAGAGATTTGACAGGGGGCAGTTATGGCTACACCTTC; D gene: TRBD1; J gene: TRBJ1-2; V gene: TRBV20-1; clone size: .